The 10 T cell receptor beta chains in this list originate from one sample, sequenced in a study of regulatory T cells in long-lasting Graves disease. This sample's time point: newly diagnosed GD, antithyroid drugs for less than 3 months. RNA isolated from PBMCs was used to make the TCR library. With iRepertoire HTBI primers and Arm-PCR of CDR3 regions, TCR beta libraries were built. TCRdb used MiXCR to reprocess the multiplex PCR reads, holding one entry per CDR3 protein. The sample includes 500,000 or so distinct CDR3 sequences, 15% to 20% of them seen just once. The data were also submitted as part of a second study, on T cells in Graves' hyperthyroidism and ophthalmopathy.

The sequences come from peripheral blood mononuclear cells (PBMCs), collected at new diagnosis, from a patient treated with antithyroid drugs. The receptors were gathered from a man aged 40-49 years with Graves disease.

This clonotype was seen repeatedly, ten times or more. J is TRBJ2-2 and V is TRBV11-2; D uncertain. Germline values: CDR1 SGHAT, CDR2 FQNNGV. The CDR3 sequence is 14 residues long. Trimming stripped 2 bases from V and 1 base from J, with 5 bases between. The CDR3 region has the DNA TGTGCCAGCAGCTTAATCAAGAACACCGGGGAGCTGTTTTTT. Its protein product is CASSLIKNTGELFF.

This clonotype was counted at least ten times. The chain is built from TRBV5-1 and TRBJ2-7, with D perhaps TRBD2 (6 bases). V lost 5 bases and J lost 4, with 19 bases in between. Germline values: CDR1 SGHRS, CDR2 YFSETQ. CDR3 size: 15 residues. In DNA, the CDR3 is TGCGCCAGCAGTGGCGGACTACTAAGGATGTACGAGCAGTACTTC. Protein product: CASSGGLLRMYEQYF.

This clonotype has ten or more counts. V gene TRBV28 combines with J gene TRBJ2-5; no clear D gene. The CDR3 has 11 residues. Germline CDR1 MDHEN, CDR2 SYDVKM. Trimming stripped 6 bases from V and 5 bases from J, with 7 bases between. The CDR3 reads CASSPSETQYF. The CDR3, as DNA: TGTGCCAGCAGCCCTTCGGAGACCCAGTACTTC.

This clonotype has at least ten counts. The J gene is TRBJ1-4, the V gene TRBV28; perhaps TRBD1 as D (6 bases). This CDR3 region has 14 residues. V gave up 3 bases and J gave up 5 bases, with 10 bases separating them. Per the germline V gene, CDR1 is MDHEN and CDR2 is SYDVKM. The CDR3 is CASSLAGTNEKLFF. CDR3 in DNA: TGTGCCAGCAGTTTGGCAGGGACAAATGAAAAACTGTTTTTT. The whole variable domain, remainder taken from reference TRBV28 and TRBJ1-4, is DVKVTQSSRYLVKRTGEKVFLECVQDMDHENMFWYRQDPGLGLRLIYFSYDVKMKEKGDIPEGYSVSREKKERFSLILESASTNQTSMYLCASSLAGTNEKLFFGSGTQLSVL.

The chain has TRBV24-1 and TRBJ1-5, with D unresolved. The CDR3 loop spans 15 amino acids. The V gene's germline CDR1 is KGHDR and CDR2 SFDVKD. The V and J ends lost 3 bases and 5 bases respectively, with 13 bases between them. In DNA, the CDR3 is TGTGCCACCAGTGATGCCCGGGCATTGGATCAGCCCCAGCATTTT. Residues: CATSDARALDQPQHF.

In its sample, this clonotype was seen many times. The chain employs TRBV5-4 and TRBJ2-7, with D unclear. Trimming took 2 bases from V and 6 from J, leaving 9 bases between them. The CDR3 has 12 residues. Germline CDR1 SGHNT, CDR2 YYREEE (reference sequence). The CDR3 DNA reads TGTGCCAGCAGCTTCGGCGGAATCGAGCAGTACTTC. It translates to CASSFGGIEQYF.

A word on this clonotype: Being one base from a much bigger clone, this may be a read error. The V and J genes are TRBV6-1 and TRBJ2-7; tentative D call: TRBD1 (5 bases). This CDR3 spans 14 amino acids. Trimming removed 7 bases at V and 5 bases at J, with 18 bases between. Germline CDR1 MNHNS, CDR2 SASEGT. The CDR3 DNA reads TGTGCCAGCACCCCATACTTCCCAGGGCACGAGCAGTACTTC. This codes for CASTPYFPGHEQYF.

The V call is TRBV5-8, the J call TRBJ2-5, with 10 bases that match TRBD1. This CDR3 has 15 residues. V trimming: 4 bases; J trimming: 5 bases; junction bases outside the gene matches: 8. Germline V gives CDR1 SGHTS, CDR2 YDEGEE. This chain's CDR3 is CASSGGDRGVETQYF. The CDR3 bases are TGTGCCAGCAGCGGGGGGGACAGGGGAGTGGAGACCCAGTACTTC.

The V and J genes are TRBV5-1 and TRBJ2-2; D is ambiguous. CDR1 SGHRS and CDR2 YFSETQ come from the germline V gene. CDR3 size: 15 residues. V was clipped by 1 base and J by 3 bases, with 10 bases between them. Written as DNA, the CDR3 is TGCGCCAGCAGCTTGCGCCCGGAATACACCGGGGAGCTGTTTTTT. Protein: CASSLRPEYTGELFF.

This clonotype was detected a few times. The chain links TRBV5-1 to TRBJ2-2; D unclear. V dropped 2 bases and J dropped 8 bases, with 19 bases sitting between them. CDR1 SGHRS and CDR2 YFSETQ come from the germline V gene. The CDR3 covers 16 residues. The CDR3 coding sequence is TGCGCCAGCAGCTTTCATGGTTCTGGCGAGGCTGGGGAGCTGTTTTTT. Translating gives CASSFHGSGEAGELFF.